Given below is one T cell receptor (beta chain) in context. There is no known antigen for this receptor. Base qualities are not at hand, and no much larger clone is one base apart. This specimen comes from a study of cytomegalovirus exposure and HLA in healthy donors (dated by TCRdb to 2015 to 2018). Study-level background: According to an earlier analysis of 450 to 650 of the donors, roughly 180 million T cells yielded 117 million unique TCR beta sequences and approximately 300 Gb of sequence data. A later analysis re-analyzed previously published TCR beta repertoires from approximately 670 donors and added high-resolution HLA genotyping to study TCR occurrence patterns. Among roughly 370 genotyped donors of the cohort, an average of roughly 240,000 unique TCR beta nucleotide sequences were sequenced per donor, about a sixth of them non-productive. Several DR-DQ haplotypes were handled as single units for association and clustering because linkage in the cohort was strong. The later analysis used no new phenotypic data to find candidate immune exposures, relying instead on TCR beta sequences and their occurrence across donors. HLA typing included class I and class II loci at four-digit resolution. The number of donors typed differed by locus, with about 620-630 for A, B, C, DRB1 and DQB1, around 500 for DQA1, 600 to 610 for DPA1, and some 470 for DPB1. High-throughput TCR immunosequencing, statistical association of individual TCRs with disease status, and machine learning were combined to predict cytomegalovirus infection status. Every repertoire in the discovery cohort had been generated on one and the same sequencing platform. A later genetic analysis used genome-wide SNP genotypes for about 65% of the roughly 670 donors, treating that subset as a discovery cohort. Along with the roughly 700-subject first cohort, a separate validation cohort of over 90 different subjects was used. Around 300 gigabases of sequencing data and tens of millions of unique TCR sequences were included in an early release covering about 700 HLA-typed donors. The study aimed to test whether cataloging public T cell receptors could reveal signatures of past pathogen exposure. Donor age, sex, ethnicity and CMV serostatus were compiled together with the repertoire data. The study profiled the T cell repertoires of under 850 subjects by immunosequencing and related them to cytomegalovirus serostatus. In an earlier analysis of roughly 600 of the donors, high-throughput TCR beta sequencing was used to judge whether each TCR beta V gene segment behaved as functional or pseudogenic. Among the approximately 400 genotyped donors, about 83% belonged to the genetic ancestry cluster associated with self-reported Caucasian donors.

CDR1 and CDR2 are read off the germline V gene as SNHLY and FYNNEI. For this chain, trimming is 6 bases at the V end and 4 bases at the J end, and the number of junction bases without a gene match is 14. Counted from cysteine to phenylalanine, this CDR3 has 17 amino acids. Only CDR3 DNA remains: 51 bases, in frame from the first base. To prepare the library, the immunoSEQ multiplex PCR assay was applied. A mixture of 60 forward primers for TCR Vbeta segments and 13 reverse primers for TCR Jbeta segments was used in the multiplex PCR. The CDR3 region of rearranged TCR beta genes was amplified from genomic DNA by a multiplex PCR assay. Amplified TCR beta libraries were sequenced as 87-base-pair reads on the Illumina HiSeq System. The paper's processing steps were these. In a later analysis, roughly 80 million unique TCR beta chains were counted across the 650 to 700 repertoires, and roughly 10 million of these chains were shared by at least two donors. To remove PCR and sequencing errors, raw reads were error-corrected and collapsed into unique sequences using a nearest-neighbor algorithm that merged closely related sequences. CDR3 sequences were aligned to IMGT reference sequences to assign V, D and J gene segments. For a sequence to be retained, at least a six-nucleotide match to both a V gene segment and a J gene segment was required. A rearrangement counted as productive if the CDR3 had no stop codons and remained in frame with V and J, and every other rearrangement counted as non-productive. Following IMGT convention, CDR3 was defined as the stretch from the second conserved V-encoded cysteine up to the conserved J-encoded phenylalanine. Sequences without an unambiguous match to a single V gene segment were excluded from the earlier analysis of approximately 560 of the donors. An earlier analysis of several hundred of the donors called V segments functional above 56.7% productive rearrangements and segregating when the between-donor standard deviation exceeded 5%. A statistical classification framework was developed to diagnose cytomegalovirus status using the catalog of TCR beta chain sequences. A later analysis assigned V and J genes by comparing TCR nucleotide sequences with IMGT/GENE-DB human TR gene sequences. A later analysis assigned CDR3 sequences and most-parsimonious VDJ recombination scenarios with the TCRdist pipeline. A later analysis defined each TCR beta chain by its CDR3 amino acid sequence plus V-gene family, and excluded reads lacking a unique V-gene family. To address suspected cross-contamination and a sequencing artifact, a later analysis removed 450 to 700 highly shared, low-generation-probability nucleotide sequences. In a later analysis, a clonal expansion index was calculated for each public chain from normalized within-repertoire ranks of inferred template counts. A later analysis computed generation probabilities with a VDJ recombination model fitted to out-of-frame rearrangements, and checked the results against IGoR. Hypergeometric tests were used in a later analysis to score TCR-TCR, TCR-HLA and TCR-CMV co-occurrence, with a repertoire-size bias correction applied to the TCR pairs. False discovery rates were estimated in a later analysis by permuting HLA or CMV assignments 20 times. In a later analysis, co-occurring TCRs were grouped using DBSCAN, with TCRdist sequence similarity added in when clustering inside HLA-allele-positive subsets. Repertoires with fewer than 30,000 or more than 120,000 public chains, plus five repertoires with anomalous nucleotide sharing, were excluded from co-occurrence clustering. The source is immuneACCESS, and TCRdb retained only in-frame sequences with V and J called. Part of the clones is not carried over; for the studies checked, unresolved V genes explain less than half of this, and the remainder is unexplained. That table is the source of V, J and clone size, and D and trimming were worked out from the DNA. The sample profile shows 130,000 to 150,000 clones; around 77% of them were found once. Roughly 6.7% of the sample belongs to the ten largest clones.

What the study reported, not specific to this receptor: In a later analysis, several top co-occurrence clusters were reported to appear linked to parvovirus B19, influenza, CMV and Epstein-Barr virus. The presence/absence analyses assumed that sequencing depth was roughly uniform across donors, and that assumption may not be true. Specific HLA alleles were associated with roughly 16,000 TCR beta sequences at a false discovery rate of 0.05 in a later analysis. In a later analysis, most CMV-associated TCR beta chains were found to appear HLA-restricted, with HLA associations seemingly driven largely by CMV exposure. Compared with the roughly 720-donor mean, donors in an Asian-associated ancestry cluster had fewer N-insertions in productive TCRs, according to a later genetic analysis. The sequencing pipeline was judged likely to have produced a cluster of highly shared sequence variants as a technical artifact. A further reported finding was that TCR beta sequences accurately predicted the HLA-A and HLA-B alleles for most subjects in the first cohort. The study gave a list of 150 to 200 TCR beta chains associated with cytomegalovirus. In both the original and validation cohorts, the classifier was reported to diagnose cytomegalovirus status with high specificity and sensitivity. A few of the identified cytomegalovirus-associated TCR beta chains were confirmed in vitro to be specific for cytomegalovirus antigens. Strong co-occurrence of HLA alleles, especially DR and DQ, made assigning TCR associations to individual alleles difficult. In a later analysis, HLA-associated TCR beta chains showed more clonal expansion and lower generation probabilities than non-associated chains that were equally common. Because counts were too low, under 20 rarely observed V segments, including chromosome 9 orphons, were left out of the earlier analysis of about 620 of the donors. It was suggested by the authors that the approach could potentially be generalized to other disease states and immunological phenotypes. In this cohort, only TCR beta chains were sequenced, and detectable features were limited by the absence of alpha or paired-chain data. An association between a missense DCLRE1C variant and V-gene and J-gene trimming of TCR beta chains was found in a later genetic analysis and replicated in an independent cohort. The 87-base-pair reads could not distinguish some IMGT-functional V segments, including TRBV6-2 and TRBV6-3, so those segments were excluded. Across donors, most TCR sequences were observed very rarely, whereas some public TCRs were present in many individuals. Correlated functional status among segregating V segments might be attributable to linkage disequilibrium, but an unknown experimental factor could not be ruled out. A later analysis found that TCR association rates varied across HLA loci, with DRB1 alleles showing the most associated TCRs and HLA-C alleles the fewest. Because HLA typing was unavailable for some donors at each locus, only the typed subset was used in association tests. An earlier analysis of around 600 of the donors showed that most TCR beta V segments appeared in productive rearrangements either about 90% or about 30% of the time, which broadly matched IMGT annotations. Immune exposure information for the cohort was limited to CMV serostatus.

The cohort consisted of 666 healthy bone marrow donors. Cohort members were all nominally healthy when sampled, although unrecorded immune exposures were likely present. The donor was CMV seropositive and belonged to the group of 270 or so seropositive cohort members. A peripheral blood sample was collected from each donor, and TCR beta sequencing was performed on peripheral blood mononuclear cells. The Qiagen DNeasy Blood Extraction Kit was used to extract genomic DNA from the blood cell samples. The receptor comes from a middle-aged woman in good health and CMV-seropositive. The V and J segments used are TRBV2 and TRBJ2-5; 10 of the junction bases match TRBD2. The sequencing input was PBMCs. The DNA is as follows: TGTGCCAGCAGCAAGGGGAGGCCCAGCGGGGGGGGAGAGACCCAGTACTTC. It encodes CASSKGRPSGGGETQYF.